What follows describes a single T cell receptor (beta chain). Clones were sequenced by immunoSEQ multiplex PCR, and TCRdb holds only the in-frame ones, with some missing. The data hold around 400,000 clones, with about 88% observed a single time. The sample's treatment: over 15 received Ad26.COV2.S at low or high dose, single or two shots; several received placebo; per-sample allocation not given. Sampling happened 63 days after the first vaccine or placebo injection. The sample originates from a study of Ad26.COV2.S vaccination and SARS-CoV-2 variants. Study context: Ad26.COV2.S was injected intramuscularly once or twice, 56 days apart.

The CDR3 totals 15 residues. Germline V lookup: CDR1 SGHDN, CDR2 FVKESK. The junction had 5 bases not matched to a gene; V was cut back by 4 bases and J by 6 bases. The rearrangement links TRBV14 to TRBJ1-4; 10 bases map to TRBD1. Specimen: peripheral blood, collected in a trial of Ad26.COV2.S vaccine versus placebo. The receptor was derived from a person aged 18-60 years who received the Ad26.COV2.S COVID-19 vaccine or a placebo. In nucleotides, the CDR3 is TGTGCCAGCAGCCGATGGGACAGGGGAGATGAAAAACTGTTTTTT. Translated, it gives CASSRWDRGDEKLFF.